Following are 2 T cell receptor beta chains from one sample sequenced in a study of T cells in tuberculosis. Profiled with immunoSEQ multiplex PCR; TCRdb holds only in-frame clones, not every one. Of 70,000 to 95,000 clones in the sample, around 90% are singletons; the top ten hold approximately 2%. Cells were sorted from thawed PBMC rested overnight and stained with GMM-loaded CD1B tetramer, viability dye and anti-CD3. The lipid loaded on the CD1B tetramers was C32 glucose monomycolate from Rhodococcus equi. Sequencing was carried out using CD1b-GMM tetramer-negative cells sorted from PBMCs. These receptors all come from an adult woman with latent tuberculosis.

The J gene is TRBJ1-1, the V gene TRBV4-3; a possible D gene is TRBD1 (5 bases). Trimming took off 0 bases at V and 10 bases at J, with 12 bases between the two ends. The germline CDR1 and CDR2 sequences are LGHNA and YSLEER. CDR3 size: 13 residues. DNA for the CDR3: TGCGCCAGCAGCCAAGATAAGGGGTTCGGAGCTTTCTTT. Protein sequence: CASSQDKGFGAFF.

DNA of the CDR3: TGCGCCAGCAGCTTGTTCGTGACACCGACCACCGGGGAGCTGTTTTTT. Translating gives CASSLFVTPTTGELFF. J is TRBJ2-2 and V is TRBV5-1; no clear D gene. The V gene's germline CDR1 is SGHRS and CDR2 YFSETQ. Trimming cost V 1 base and J 4 bases, with 14 bases left between them. The CDR3 totals 16 residues.